The next 22 T cell receptor beta chains were all read from a single sample in a study of response to subunit inactivated influenza vaccine. From the RT-PCR reads, TCRdb called clonotypes with MiXCR, one entry per CDR3 protein. Of fewer than 600,000 distinct CDR3 sequences in the sample, roughly 7.6% were seen once. The material sequenced was PBMCs from blood, taken roughly 24 months after vaccination. These receptors were collected from a man between 45 and 75 years old who received an inactivated influenza vaccine.

The table lists this clonotype with a few counts. The rearrangement joins TRBV4-1 to TRBJ2-4; 9 nucleotides align to TRBD2. Per the germline V gene, CDR1 is MGHRA and CDR2 is YSYEKL. With V trimmed by 1 base and J by 7 bases, 8 bases remained unmatched. This CDR3 comprises 16 residues. The DNA of the CDR3 is TGCGCCAGCAGCCAAGCCGCGCGGGGGGGGGTCAACATTCAGTACTTC. Its protein product is CASSQAARGGVNIQYF.

The rearrangement links TRBV20-1 to TRBJ1-4, with D maybe TRBD1 (5 bases). The V gene lost 7 bases and the J gene lost 10 bases, with 16 bases spanning the gap. Germline loops: CDR1 DFQATT, CDR2 SNEGSKA (reference sequence). The CDR3 has 12 residues. The CDR3, as DNA: TGCAGTGTGAGGGACCTGGAGGGAAAACTGTTTTTT. Translated: CSVRDLEGKLFF.

This clonotype was detected many times. This chain joins TRBV7-2 and TRBJ1-1; D is uncertain. The CDR3 has 15 amino acids. Deletions cut 5 bases from V and 2 bases from J, with 15 bases between. Germline values: CDR1 SGHTA, CDR2 FQGNSA. The CDR3 DNA follows: TGTGCCAGCAGCCCAAAACGGAGACTCAACACTGAAGCTTTCTTT. Translated, it gives CASSPKRRLNTEAFF.

DNA of the CDR3: TGCAGTGCTCCTCCGGGTTCTAATCAGCCCCAGCATTTT. Protein product: CSAPPGSNQPQHF. This rearrangement joins TRBV20-1 to TRBJ1-5; D uncertain. CDR1 and CDR2 from the germline V gene are DFQATT and SNEGSKA (reference sequence). The germline V and J ends were trimmed by 5 bases and 4 bases, with 12 bases remaining between them. The CDR3 extends over 13 amino acids.

This clonotype showed up many times. The chain combines TRBV28 with TRBJ1-3, with 7 bases matching TRBD1. CDR3 size: 15 residues. V lost 3 bases to trimming and J lost 3 bases; unmatched junction nucleotides: 5. Germline V gene lookup returns CDR1 MDHEN and CDR2 SYDVKM. CDR3 sequence (DNA): TGTGCCAGCAGTTTGGGACAGATATTTGGAAACACCATATATTTT. Its protein is CASSLGQIFGNTIYF.

There are many counts of this clonotype. This sequence joins TRBV20-1 and TRBJ2-5; the D gene could be TRBD1 or TRBD2 (5 bases each). Per the germline V gene, CDR1 is DFQATT and CDR2 is SNEGSKA (reference sequence). Trimming shortened V by 6 bases and J by 5 bases, and 19 bases separated the two germline ends. This CDR3 region has 14 residues. DNA of the CDR3: TGCAGTGCGCCTCAGAAGGGGCGCGGGGAGACCCAGTACTTC. It specifies CSAPQKGRGETQYF.

This clonotype was detected only a few times. The chain uses TRBV28 and TRBJ2-3, with D perhaps matching TRBD2 (6 bases). The V end was cut by 7 bases, the J end by 2 bases, with 13 bases between. CDR3 length equals 14 residues. Germline V gene lookup returns CDR1 MDHEN and CDR2 SYDVKM. CDR3 region: CASKGGIHTDTQYF. CDR3 DNA: TGTGCCAGCAAGGGCGGGATCCACACAGATACGCAGTATTTT.

This clonotype showed up just a few times. The V call is TRBV4-3, the J call TRBJ1-3, with D unresolved. Germline V gene sequence: CDR1 LGHNA, CDR2 YSLEER. This CDR3 has 14 residues. The V gene lost 6 bases and the J gene lost 7 bases, with 16 bases spanning the gap. CDR3 in amino acids: CASSSEPLWNTIYF. The DNA of the CDR3 is TGCGCCAGCAGTTCAGAGCCTTTGTGGAACACCATATATTTT.

This clonotype was seen repeatedly, ten times or more. The CDR3 spells CASSSSGYEQYF. DNA of the CDR3: TGCGCCAGCAGCTCATCTGGTTACGAGCAGTACTTC. The V gene is TRBV5-1, the J gene TRBJ2-7, with no clear D. V was pared by 3 bases and J by 4 bases, with 8 bases between. The CDR3 is 12 amino acids. Germline V gene lookup returns CDR1 SGHRS and CDR2 YFSETQ.

On this clonotype itself: Germline is not matched at one junction end, which may reflect a read error. The rearrangement links TRBV5-1 to TRBJ2-2; 9 bases are a match to TRBD2. This CDR3 spans 14 amino acids. Germline assignment: CDR1 SGHRS and CDR2 YFSETQ. Here the CDR3 reads CASSESSGTGKLFF. The CDR3 DNA is TGCGCCAGCAGCGAGTCTAGCGGGACCGGGAAGCTGTTTTTT.

This clonotype was recorded many times. The chain carries TRBV4-3 and TRBJ2-3; the D gene is possibly TRBD1 (5 bases). CDR1 and CDR2 from the germline V gene are LGHNA and YSLEER. Trimming stripped 1 base from V and 4 bases from J, with 9 bases between. The CDR3 loop spans 14 amino acids. In DNA form, the CDR3 reads TGCGCCAGCAGCCAAGGGGGCAGTCCAGATACGCAGTATTTT. Translation: CASSQGGSPDTQYF.

This clonotype was counted a few times. The chain employs TRBV4-2 and TRBJ1-3; D not certain. The germline CDR1 and CDR2 sequences are LGHNA and YNFKEQ. This CDR3 has 18 residues. Between the trimmed V and J ends, which lost 2 bases and 0 bases, there was a span of 17 bases. Here the CDR3 reads CASSQRPANLNSGNTIYF. The CDR3 DNA reads as TGTGCCAGCAGCCAACGTCCAGCTAACCTTAACTCTGGAAACACCATATATTTT.

V gene TRBV7-8 combines with J gene TRBJ2-1, with a tentative D call TRBD1 (5 bases). This CDR3 is 16 amino acids long. V lost 2 bases and J lost 5, with 16 bases in between. Per the germline V gene, CDR1 is SGHVS and CDR2 is FQNEAQ. Written as DNA, the CDR3 is TGTGCCAGCAGCTTACAACGTGTGGCAGGGCACAATGAGCAGTTCTTC. This codes for CASSLQRVAGHNEQFF.

The chain couples TRBV6-2 or TRBV6-3 to TRBJ1-1; possible D gene TRBD1, 6 bases. Germline V gene data show CDR1 as MNHEY and CDR2 as SVGEGT. The CDR3 has 14 residues. The V gene lost 5 bases and the J gene lost 3 bases, with 13 bases spanning the gap. CDR3 bases: TGTGCCAGCAGTACACAGGGATTCGACACTGAAGCTTTCTTT. This sequence encodes CASSTQGFDTEAFF.

At least ten counts were recorded for this clonotype. V gene TRBV7-9 combines with J gene TRBJ2-1; the D gene is possibly TRBD2 (5 bases). CDR3 size: 14 residues. Trimming pared 6 bases from V and 2 bases from J, leaving 11 bases between. Germline loops: CDR1 SEHNR, CDR2 FQNEAQ (reference sequence). The DNA of the CDR3 is TGTGCCAGCAGTTTCGCCGGGGCCTACAATGAGCAGTTCTTC. Amino acid sequence: CASSFAGAYNEQFF.

This clonotype showed up just a few times. The rearrangement joins TRBV29-1 to TRBJ1-1; D ambiguous. This CDR3 comprises 13 residues. Germline values: CDR1 SQVTM, CDR2 ANQGSEA. Trimming left V 4 bases short and J 6 bases short, with 15 bases between. The DNA for the CDR3 is TGCAGCGTTGTAGGCCCGTCTAACGCTGAAGCTTTCTTT. Encoded protein: CSVVGPSNAEAFF.

This clonotype has more than one count but fewer than ten. The rearrangement uses TRBV20-1 and TRBJ1-1; no clear D gene. CDR3 length: 12 residues. Trimming took 4 bases from V and 1 from J, leaving 7 bases between them. The germline gives CDR1 DFQATT, CDR2 SNEGSKA (reference sequence). CDR3 protein: CSAKRRNTEAFF. The CDR3, as DNA: TGCAGTGCTAAACGTAGGAACACTGAAGCTTTCTTT.

This clonotype occurred a few times. This chain joins TRBV9 and TRBJ2-1; D is unresolved. Per the germline V gene, CDR1 is SGDLS and CDR2 is YYNGEE. Trimming took 3 bases from V and 2 from J, leaving 12 bases between them. CDR3 size: 15 residues. The CDR3 bases are TGTGCCAGCAGCGAAGGATCAATGACCTACAATGAGCAGTTCTTC. Residues: CASSEGSMTYNEQFF.

The chain combines TRBV5-1 with TRBJ2-7; a possible D gene is TRBD1 (5 bases). V lost 4 bases and J lost 5, with 16 bases in between. Per the germline V gene, CDR1 is SGHRS and CDR2 is YFSETQ. This CDR3 is built from 14 residues. CDR3 DNA sequence: TGCGCCAGCAGCCTTCGTGGCAGGGTACACGAGCAGTACTTC. It is translated as CASSLRGRVHEQYF.

To note about this clonotype: Being one base from a much bigger clone, this may be a read error. The J gene is TRBJ1-6, the V gene TRBV12-3 or TRBV12-4; D possibly corresponds to TRBD1 (5 bases). The CDR3 sequence is 14 residues long. As DNA, the CDR3 is TGTGCCAGCAGTTTAGCCAGGGAAGGTTCACCCTTCCACTTT. Protein sequence: CASSLAREGSPFHF.

There are a few counts of this clonotype. The gene calls are TRBV21-1 and TRBJ2-1. TRBV21-1 is classified as a pseudogene. The CDR3 is made up of 15 amino acids. The CDR3 DNA is TGTGCCAGCCGCATATTTACAGGAACCCACAATGAGCAGTTCTTC. This sequence encodes CASRIFTGTHNEQFF.

This clonotype was counted a few times. V and J are TRBV29-1 and TRBJ2-6; D unresolved. V was trimmed by 1 base and J by 0 bases, leaving 4 bases between them. Germline lookup yields CDR1 SQVTM and CDR2 ANQGSEA. CDR3 length: 14 residues. This CDR3 reads CSVEGVSGANVLTF. CDR3 nucleotide sequence: TGCAGCGTTGAAGGTGTCTCTGGGGCCAACGTCCTGACTTTC.